The following is a TCR beta chain sequence with its context. Random hexamers served to reverse transcribe roughly 0.45 to 1 ug RNA. TCR beta CDR3 was amplified by immunoSEQ multiplex PCR. This amplification extended across 54 Vbeta and 13 Jbeta segments. TCRdb passed the immunoSEQ multiplex PCR reads through MiXCR, listing each CDR3 protein once. The sample lists about 190,000 distinct CDR3 sequences, 95% occurring once. This sample stems from a study of CD8 T cells in Susac syndrome. Background on the study: Among sequenced Susac syndrome patients, 5 or 6 had active disease and eight were in remission.

The Susac syndrome patients fit the recently defined diagnostic criteria for definite or probable disease. Input material: CD8+ T cells from PBMCs. The TCR originated in a human donor with Susac syndrome.

The CDR3 reads CASSGGTGLYNEQFF. CDR3 DNA sequence: TGTGCCAGCAGCGGGGGGACAGGACTCTACAATGAGCAGTTCTTC. The chain couples TRBV5-6 to TRBJ2-1, with 8 bases that match TRBD1. Trimming at V came to 4 bases and at J to 3 bases, leaving 6 bases not matched to a gene. CDR1 and CDR2 from the germline V gene are SGHDT and YYEEEE. The CDR3 totals 15 residues.